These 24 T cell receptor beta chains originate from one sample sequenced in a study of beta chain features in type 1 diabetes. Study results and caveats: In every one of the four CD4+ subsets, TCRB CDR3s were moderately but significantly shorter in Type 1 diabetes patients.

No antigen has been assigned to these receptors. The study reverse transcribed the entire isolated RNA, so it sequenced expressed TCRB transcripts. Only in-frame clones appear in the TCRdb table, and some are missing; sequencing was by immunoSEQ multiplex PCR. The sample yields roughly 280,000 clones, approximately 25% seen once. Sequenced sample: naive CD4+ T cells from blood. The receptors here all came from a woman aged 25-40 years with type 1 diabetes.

CDR3 protein: CASSEPDRADEQFF. For the CDR3, the DNA is TGTGCCAGCAGTGAACCTGACAGGGCGGATGAGCAGTTCTTC. This chain joins TRBV28 and TRBJ2-1; the match to TRBD1 covers 7 bases. Per the germline V gene, CDR1 is MDHEN and CDR2 is SYDVKM. V trimming: 5 bases; J trimming: 8 bases; junction bases outside the gene matches: 9. The CDR3 contains 14 residues.

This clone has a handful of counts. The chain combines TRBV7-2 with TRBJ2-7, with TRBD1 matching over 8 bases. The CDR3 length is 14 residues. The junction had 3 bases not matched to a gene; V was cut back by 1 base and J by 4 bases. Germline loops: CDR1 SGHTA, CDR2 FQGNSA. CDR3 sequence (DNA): TGTGCCAGCAGCTTAGGCGACAGGGGTTACGAGCAGTACTTC. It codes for CASSLGDRGYEQYF.

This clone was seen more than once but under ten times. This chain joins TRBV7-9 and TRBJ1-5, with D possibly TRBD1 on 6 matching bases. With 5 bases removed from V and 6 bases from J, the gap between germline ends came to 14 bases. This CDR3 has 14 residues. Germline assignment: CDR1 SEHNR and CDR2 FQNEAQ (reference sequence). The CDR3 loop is CASSPSTGFQPQHF. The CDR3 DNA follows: TGTGCCAGCAGCCCAAGCACAGGGTTTCAGCCCCAGCATTTT.

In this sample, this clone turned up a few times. The CDR3 sequence: CSVAPGTGRETQYF. The CDR3 DNA is TGCAGCGTCGCCCCCGGGACAGGGAGAGAGACCCAGTACTTC. The V call is TRBV29-1, the J call TRBJ2-5; 9 bases align to TRBD1. This CDR3 contains 14 residues. After removal of 6 bases from V and 4 bases from J, the junction contained 9 bases not matched to a gene. Germline values: CDR1 SQVTM, CDR2 ANQGSEA.

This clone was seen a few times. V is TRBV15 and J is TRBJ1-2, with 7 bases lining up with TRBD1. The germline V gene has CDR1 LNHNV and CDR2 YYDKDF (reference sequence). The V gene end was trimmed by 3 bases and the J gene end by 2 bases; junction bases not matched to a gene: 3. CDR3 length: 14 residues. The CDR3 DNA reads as TGTGCCACCAGCAGGGACAGGACGAACTATGGCTACACCTTC. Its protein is CATSRDRTNYGYTF. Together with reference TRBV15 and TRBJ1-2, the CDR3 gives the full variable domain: DAMVIQNPRYQVTQFGKPVTLSCSQTLNHNVMYWYQQKSSQAPKLLFHYYDKDFNNEADTPDNFQSRRPNTSFCFLDIRSPGLGDTAMYLCATSRDRTNYGYTFGSGTRLTVV.

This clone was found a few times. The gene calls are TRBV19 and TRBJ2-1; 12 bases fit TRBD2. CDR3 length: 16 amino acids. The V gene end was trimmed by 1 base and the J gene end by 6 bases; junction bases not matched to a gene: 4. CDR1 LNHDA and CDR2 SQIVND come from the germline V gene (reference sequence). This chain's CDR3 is CASSIAPSGRVNEQFF. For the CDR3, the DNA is TGTGCCAGTAGTATAGCGCCTAGCGGGAGGGTCAATGAGCAGTTCTTC.

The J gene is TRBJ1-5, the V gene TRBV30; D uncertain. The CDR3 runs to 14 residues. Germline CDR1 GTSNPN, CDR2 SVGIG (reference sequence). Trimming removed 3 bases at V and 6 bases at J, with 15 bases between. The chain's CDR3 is CAWSAGAGGQPQHF. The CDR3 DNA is TGTGCCTGGAGCGCCGGAGCGGGAGGTCAGCCCCAGCATTTT. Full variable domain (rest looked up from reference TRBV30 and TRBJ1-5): SQTIHQWPATLVQPVGSPLSLECTVEGTSNPNLYWYRQAAGRGLQLLFYSVGIGQISSEVPQNLSASRPQDRQFILSSKKLLLSDSGFYLCAWSAGAGGQPQHFGDGTRLSIL.

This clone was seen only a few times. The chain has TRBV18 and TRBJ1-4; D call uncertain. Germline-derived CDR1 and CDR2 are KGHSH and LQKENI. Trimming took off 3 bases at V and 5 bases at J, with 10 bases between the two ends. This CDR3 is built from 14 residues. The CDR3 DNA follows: TGTGCCAGCTCACCTTCCGAGAGGAATGAAAAACTGTTTTTT. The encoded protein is CASSPSERNEKLFF.

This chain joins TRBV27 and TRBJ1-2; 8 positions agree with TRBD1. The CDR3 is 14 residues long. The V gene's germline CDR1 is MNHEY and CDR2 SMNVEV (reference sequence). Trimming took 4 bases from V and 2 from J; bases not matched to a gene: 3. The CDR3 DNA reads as TGTGCCAGCAGTTGGCGGACAGGGAACTATGGCTACACCTTC. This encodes CASSWRTGNYGYTF.

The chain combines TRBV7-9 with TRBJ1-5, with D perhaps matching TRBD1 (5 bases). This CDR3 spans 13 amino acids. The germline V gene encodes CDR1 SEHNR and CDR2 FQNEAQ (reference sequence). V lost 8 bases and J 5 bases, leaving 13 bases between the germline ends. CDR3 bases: TGTGCCAGCGGCGGGGGACCCGATCAGCCCCAGCATTTT. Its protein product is CASGGGPDQPQHF. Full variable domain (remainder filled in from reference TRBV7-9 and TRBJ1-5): DTGVSQNPRHKITKRGQNVTFRCDPISEHNRLYWYRQTLGQGPEFLTYFQNEAQLEKSRLLSDRFSAERPKGSFSTLEIQRTEQGDSAMYLCASGGGPDQPQHFGDGTRLSIL.

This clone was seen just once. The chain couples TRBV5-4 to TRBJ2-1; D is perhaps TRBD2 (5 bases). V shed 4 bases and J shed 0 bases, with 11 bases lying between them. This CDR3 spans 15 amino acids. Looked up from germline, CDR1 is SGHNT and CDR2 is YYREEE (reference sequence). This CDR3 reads CASSQNGNSYNEQFF. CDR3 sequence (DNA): TGTGCCAGCAGCCAGAACGGGAACTCCTACAATGAGCAGTTCTTC.

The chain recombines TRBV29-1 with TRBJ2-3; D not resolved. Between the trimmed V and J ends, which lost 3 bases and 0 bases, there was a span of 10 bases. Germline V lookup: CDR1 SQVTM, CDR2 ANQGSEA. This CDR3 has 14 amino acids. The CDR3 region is CSVEWPPSTDTQYF. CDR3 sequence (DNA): TGCAGCGTTGAGTGGCCTCCTAGCACAGATACGCAGTATTTT.

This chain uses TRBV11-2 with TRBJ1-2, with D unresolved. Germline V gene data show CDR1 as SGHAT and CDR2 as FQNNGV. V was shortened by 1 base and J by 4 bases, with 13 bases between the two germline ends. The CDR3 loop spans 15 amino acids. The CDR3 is CASSLAADGPYGYTF. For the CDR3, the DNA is TGTGCCAGCAGCTTAGCAGCGGACGGACCCTATGGCTACACCTTC.

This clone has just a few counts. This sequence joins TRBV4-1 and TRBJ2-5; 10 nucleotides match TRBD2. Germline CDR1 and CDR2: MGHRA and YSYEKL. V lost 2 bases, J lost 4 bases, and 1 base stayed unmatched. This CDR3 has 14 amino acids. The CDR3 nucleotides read TGCGCCAGCAGCCAACTAGCGGGAGTAGAGACCCAGTACTTC. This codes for CASSQLAGVETQYF.

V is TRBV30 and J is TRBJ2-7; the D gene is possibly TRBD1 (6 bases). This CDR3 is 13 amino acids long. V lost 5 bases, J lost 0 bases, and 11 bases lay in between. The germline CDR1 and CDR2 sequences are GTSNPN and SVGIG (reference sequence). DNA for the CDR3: TGTGCCTGGGACACAGGGAGCTCCTACGAGCAGTACTTC. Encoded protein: CAWDTGSSYEQYF.

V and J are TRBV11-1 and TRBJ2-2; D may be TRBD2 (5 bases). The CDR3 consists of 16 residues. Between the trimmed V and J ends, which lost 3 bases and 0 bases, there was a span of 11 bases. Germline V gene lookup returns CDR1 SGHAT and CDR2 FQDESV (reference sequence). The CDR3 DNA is TGTGCCAGCAGCTTCCTCGGGGTGGCGAACACCGGGGAGCTGTTTTTT. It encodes CASSFLGVANTGELFF.

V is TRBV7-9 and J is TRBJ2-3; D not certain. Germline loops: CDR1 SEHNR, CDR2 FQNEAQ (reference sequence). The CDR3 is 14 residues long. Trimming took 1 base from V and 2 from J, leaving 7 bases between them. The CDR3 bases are TGTGCCAGCAGCTTAGGGCAGTACACAGATACGCAGTATTTT. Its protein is CASSLGQYTDTQYF. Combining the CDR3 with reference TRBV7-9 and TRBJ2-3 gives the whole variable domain DTGVSQNPRHKITKRGQNVTFRCDPISEHNRLYWYRQTLGQGPEFLTYFQNEAQLEKSRLLSDRFSAERPKGSFSTLEIQRTEQGDSAMYLCASSLGQYTDTQYFGPGTRLTVL.

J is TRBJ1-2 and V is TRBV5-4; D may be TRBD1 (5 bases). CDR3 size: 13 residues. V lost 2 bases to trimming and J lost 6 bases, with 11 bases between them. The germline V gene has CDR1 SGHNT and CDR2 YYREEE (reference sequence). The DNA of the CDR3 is TGTGCCAGCAGCTTAGGGGATATCCATGGCTACACCTTC. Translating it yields CASSLGDIHGYTF.

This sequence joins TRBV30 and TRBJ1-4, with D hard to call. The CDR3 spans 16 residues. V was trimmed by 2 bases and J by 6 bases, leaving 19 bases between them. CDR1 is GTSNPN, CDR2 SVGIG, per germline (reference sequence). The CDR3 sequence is CAWSPHSGFVDEKLFF. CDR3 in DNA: TGTGCCTGGAGTCCCCACTCCGGGTTCGTGGATGAAAAACTGTTTTTT.

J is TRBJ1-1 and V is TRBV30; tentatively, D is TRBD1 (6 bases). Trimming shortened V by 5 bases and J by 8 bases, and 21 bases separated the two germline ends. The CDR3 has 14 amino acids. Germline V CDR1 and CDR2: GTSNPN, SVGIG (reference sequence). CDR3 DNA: TGTGCCTGGGCCCAAAGGCTGATGACAGGAGAAGCTTTCTTT. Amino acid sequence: CAWAQRLMTGEAFF.

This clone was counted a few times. CDR3 DNA: TGCAGCCAATCCGGAGGGCACCATATCACAGGAGTAAGGGGCTACACCTTC. The encoded protein is CSQSGGHHITGVRGYTF. This sequence joins TRBV29-1 and TRBJ1-2; D may be TRBD1 (5 bases). The CDR3 totals 17 residues. The germline V gene has CDR1 SQVTM and CDR2 ANQGSEA. V lost 8 bases and J lost 8, with 33 bases in between.

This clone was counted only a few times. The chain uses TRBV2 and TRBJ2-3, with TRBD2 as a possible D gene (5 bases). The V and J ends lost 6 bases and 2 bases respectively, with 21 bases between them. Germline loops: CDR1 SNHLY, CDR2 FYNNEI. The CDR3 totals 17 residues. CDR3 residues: CASRFMASRGYTDTQYF. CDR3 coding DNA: TGTGCCAGCAGGTTTATGGCTAGCCGAGGGTACACAGATACGCAGTATTTT.

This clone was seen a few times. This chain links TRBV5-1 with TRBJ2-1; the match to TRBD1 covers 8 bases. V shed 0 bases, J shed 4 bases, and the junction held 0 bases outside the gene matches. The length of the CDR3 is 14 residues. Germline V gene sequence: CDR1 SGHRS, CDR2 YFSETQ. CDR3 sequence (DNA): TGCGCCAGCAGCTTGGACAGGGGGTACAATGAGCAGTTCTTC. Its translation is CASSLDRGYNEQFF.

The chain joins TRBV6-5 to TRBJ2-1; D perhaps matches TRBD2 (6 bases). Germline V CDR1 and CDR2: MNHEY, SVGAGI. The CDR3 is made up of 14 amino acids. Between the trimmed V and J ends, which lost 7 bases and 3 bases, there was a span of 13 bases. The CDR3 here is CASTTSGVYNEQFF. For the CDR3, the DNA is TGTGCCAGCACCACCTCGGGGGTCTACAATGAGCAGTTCTTC.